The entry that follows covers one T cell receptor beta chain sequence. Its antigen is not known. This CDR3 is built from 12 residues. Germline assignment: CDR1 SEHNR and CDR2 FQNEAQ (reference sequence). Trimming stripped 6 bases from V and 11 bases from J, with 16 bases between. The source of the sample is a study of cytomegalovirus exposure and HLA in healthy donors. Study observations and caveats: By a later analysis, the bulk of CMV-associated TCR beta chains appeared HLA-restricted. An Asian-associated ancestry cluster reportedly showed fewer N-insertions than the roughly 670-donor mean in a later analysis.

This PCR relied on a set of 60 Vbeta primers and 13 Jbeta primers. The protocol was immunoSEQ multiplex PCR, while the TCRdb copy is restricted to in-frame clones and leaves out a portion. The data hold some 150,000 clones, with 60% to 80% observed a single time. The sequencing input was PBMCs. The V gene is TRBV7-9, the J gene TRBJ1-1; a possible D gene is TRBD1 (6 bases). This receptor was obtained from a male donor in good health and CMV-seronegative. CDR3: CASSTTGFEAFF. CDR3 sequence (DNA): TGTGCCAGCAGTACCACAGGGTTTGAGGCTTTCTTT.